The clone carrying this T cell receptor beta chain was detected many times. Its specificity is not known. Indicated time point: newly diagnosed GD, antithyroid drugs for less than 3 months. PBMC-extracted RNA yielded the TCR library. Assembly of TCR beta libraries relied on iRepertoire HTBI primers together with Arm-PCR of CDR3 regions. One entry per CDR3 protein results from TCRdb running MiXCR on the multiplex PCR reads. The data show 350,000 to 400,000 distinct CDR3 sequences, around 15% seen once. The sample is drawn from a study of regulatory T cells in long-lasting Graves disease. Study-level points and caveats: It is possible that accuracy was reduced by the small size of the sample. TRBV28, TRBJ1-2 and TRBJ2-5 emerged as the favored segments in persistent disease.

With 4 bases removed from V and 4 bases from J, the gap between germline ends came to 10 bases. This CDR3 has 13 amino acids. Germline V lookup: CDR1 MNHEY, CDR2 SVGAGI. The source was peripheral blood mononuclear cells (PBMCs), collected at new diagnosis, from a patient treated with antithyroid drugs. The V and J genes are TRBV6-5 and TRBJ1-2; D is unclear. The sequence came from a female donor with Graves disease. CDR3 amino acids: CASSSPMGYGYTF. In DNA, the CDR3 is TGTGCCAGCAGTTCCCCAATGGGCTATGGCTACACCTTC.